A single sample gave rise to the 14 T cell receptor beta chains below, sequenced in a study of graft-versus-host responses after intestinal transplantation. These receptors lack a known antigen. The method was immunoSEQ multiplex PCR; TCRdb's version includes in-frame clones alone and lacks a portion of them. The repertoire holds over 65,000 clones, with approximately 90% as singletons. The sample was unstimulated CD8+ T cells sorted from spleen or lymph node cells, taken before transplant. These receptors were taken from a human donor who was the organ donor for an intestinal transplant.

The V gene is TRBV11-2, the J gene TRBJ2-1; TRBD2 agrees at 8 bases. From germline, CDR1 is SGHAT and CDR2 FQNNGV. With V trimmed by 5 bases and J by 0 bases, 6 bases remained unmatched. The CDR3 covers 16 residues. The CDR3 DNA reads TGTGCCAGCAGCCCCCGGCTAGCGGGCTCCTACAATGAGCAGTTCTTC. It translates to CASSPRLAGSYNEQFF.

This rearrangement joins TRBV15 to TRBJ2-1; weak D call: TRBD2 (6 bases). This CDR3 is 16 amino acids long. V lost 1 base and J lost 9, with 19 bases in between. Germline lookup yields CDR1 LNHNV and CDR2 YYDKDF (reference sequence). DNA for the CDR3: TGTGCCACCAGCAGAGTCGACAGCGAATCGGGAGTTGAGCAGTTCTTC. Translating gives CATSRVDSESGVEQFF.

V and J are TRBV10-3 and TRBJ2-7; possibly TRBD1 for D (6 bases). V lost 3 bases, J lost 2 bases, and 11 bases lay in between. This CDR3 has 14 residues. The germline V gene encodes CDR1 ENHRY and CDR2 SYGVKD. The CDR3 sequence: CAISDEQGPYEQYF. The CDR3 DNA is TGTGCCATCAGTGACGAACAGGGTCCCTACGAGCAGTACTTC.

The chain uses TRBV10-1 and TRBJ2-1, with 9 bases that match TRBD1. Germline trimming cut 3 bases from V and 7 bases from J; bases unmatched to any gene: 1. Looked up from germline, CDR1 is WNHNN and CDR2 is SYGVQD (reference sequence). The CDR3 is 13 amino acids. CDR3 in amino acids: CASSDGQGNEQFF. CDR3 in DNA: TGCGCCAGCAGTGACGGACAGGGGAATGAGCAGTTCTTC.

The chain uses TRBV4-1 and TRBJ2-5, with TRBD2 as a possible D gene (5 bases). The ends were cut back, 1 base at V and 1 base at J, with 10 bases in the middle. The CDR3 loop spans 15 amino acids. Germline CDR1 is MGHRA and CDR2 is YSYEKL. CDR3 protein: CASSQGAGSQETQYF. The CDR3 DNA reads TGCGCCAGCAGCCAAGGGGCGGGCAGCCAAGAGACCCAGTACTTC.

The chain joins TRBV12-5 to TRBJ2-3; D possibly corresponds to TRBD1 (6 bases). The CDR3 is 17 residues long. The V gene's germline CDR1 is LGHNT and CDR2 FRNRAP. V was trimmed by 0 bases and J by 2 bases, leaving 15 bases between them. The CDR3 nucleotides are TGTGCTAGTGGTTTGGTAAACAGGGCGTGGGACACAGATACGCAGTATTTT. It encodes CASGLVNRAWDTDTQYF.

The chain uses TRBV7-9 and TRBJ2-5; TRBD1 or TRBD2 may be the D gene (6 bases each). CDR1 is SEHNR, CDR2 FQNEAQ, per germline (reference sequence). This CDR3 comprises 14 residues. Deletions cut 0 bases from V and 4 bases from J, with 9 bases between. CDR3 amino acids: CASSLAGGGETQYF. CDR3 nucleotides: TGTGCCAGCAGCTTAGCAGGGGGAGGAGAGACCCAGTACTTC.

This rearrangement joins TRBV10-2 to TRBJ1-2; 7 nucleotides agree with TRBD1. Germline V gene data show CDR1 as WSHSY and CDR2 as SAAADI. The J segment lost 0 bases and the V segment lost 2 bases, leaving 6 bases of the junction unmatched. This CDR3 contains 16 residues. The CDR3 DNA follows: TGCGCCAGCAGTGAGGGGACAGCAACCTCTAACTATGGCTACACCTTC. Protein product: CASSEGTATSNYGYTF.

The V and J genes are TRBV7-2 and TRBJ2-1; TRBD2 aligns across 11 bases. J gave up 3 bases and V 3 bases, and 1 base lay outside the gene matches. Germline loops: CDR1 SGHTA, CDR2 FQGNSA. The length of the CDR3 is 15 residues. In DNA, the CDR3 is TGTGCCAGCAGCTTTGGACTAGCGGGCTACAATGAGCAGTTCTTC. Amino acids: CASSFGLAGYNEQFF. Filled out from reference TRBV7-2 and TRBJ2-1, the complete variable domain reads GAGVSQSPSNKVTEKGKDVELRCDPISGHTALYWYRQSLGQGLEFLIYFQGNSAPDKSGLPSDRFSAERTGGSVSTLTIQRTQQEDSAVYLCASSFGLAGYNEQFFGPGTRLTVL.

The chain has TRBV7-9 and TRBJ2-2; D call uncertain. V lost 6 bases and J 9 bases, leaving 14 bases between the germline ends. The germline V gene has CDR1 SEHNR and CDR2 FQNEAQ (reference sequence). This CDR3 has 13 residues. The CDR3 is CASSLIPPRELFF. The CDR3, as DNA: TGTGCCAGCAGTCTCATACCCCCCAGGGAGCTGTTTTTT.

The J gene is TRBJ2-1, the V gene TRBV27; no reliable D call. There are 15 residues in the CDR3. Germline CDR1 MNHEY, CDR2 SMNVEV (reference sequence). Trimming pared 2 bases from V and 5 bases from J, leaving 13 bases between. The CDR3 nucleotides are TGTGCCAGCAGTTTAGGCACCCTAGGTGACAATGAGCAGTTCTTC. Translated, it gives CASSLGTLGDNEQFF.

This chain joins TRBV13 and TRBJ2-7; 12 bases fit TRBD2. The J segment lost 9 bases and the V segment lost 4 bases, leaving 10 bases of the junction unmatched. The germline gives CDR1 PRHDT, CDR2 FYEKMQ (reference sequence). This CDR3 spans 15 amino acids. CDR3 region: CASSSRLAGVYGQYF. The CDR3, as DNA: TGTGCCAGCAGCTCACGACTAGCGGGAGTATATGGGCAGTACTTC.

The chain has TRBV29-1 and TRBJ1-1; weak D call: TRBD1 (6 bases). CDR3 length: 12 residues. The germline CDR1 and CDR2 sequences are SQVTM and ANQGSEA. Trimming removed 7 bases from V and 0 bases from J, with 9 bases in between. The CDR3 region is CSAGQMNTEAFF. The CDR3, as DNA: TGCAGCGCCGGACAGATGAACACTGAAGCTTTCTTT.

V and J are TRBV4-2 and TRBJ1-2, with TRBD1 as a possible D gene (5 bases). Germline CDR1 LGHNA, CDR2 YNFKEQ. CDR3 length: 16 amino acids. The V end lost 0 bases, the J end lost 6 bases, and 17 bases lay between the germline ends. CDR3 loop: CASSQDRAGYLDGYTF. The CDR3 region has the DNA TGTGCCAGCAGCCAAGATCGGGCAGGGTATTTGGATGGCTACACCTTC.